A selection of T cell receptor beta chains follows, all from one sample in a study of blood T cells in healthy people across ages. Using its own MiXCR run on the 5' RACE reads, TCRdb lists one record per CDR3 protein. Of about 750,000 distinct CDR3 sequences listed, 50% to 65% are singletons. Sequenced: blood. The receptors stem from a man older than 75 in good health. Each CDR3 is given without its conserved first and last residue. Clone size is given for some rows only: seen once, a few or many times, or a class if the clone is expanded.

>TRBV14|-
ASSGLAGGMHEQF
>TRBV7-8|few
ASSFPRQSTSTDTQY
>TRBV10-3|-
AHRGAEEQY
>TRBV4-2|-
ASSQETNSPLH
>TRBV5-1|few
ASSQQDYSYEQY
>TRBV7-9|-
ASGQNSGNTIY
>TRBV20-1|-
SAKLERETQY
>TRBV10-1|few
ASSLTSGGVDEQF
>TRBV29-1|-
SGLGSSTDTQY
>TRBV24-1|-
ATSDSSGGKNIQY
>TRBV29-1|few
SVGQGEQPQH
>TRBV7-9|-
ASSFLLSATNEKLF
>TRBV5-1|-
ASSWVASGTGNEQF
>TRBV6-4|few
ASSDSRVGGYT
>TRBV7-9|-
ASSLSYNSYNEQF
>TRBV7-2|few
ASSLNPGWIGDTQY
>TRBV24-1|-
ATSDPRQGSYNEQF
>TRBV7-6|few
ASSLGSGRGRYAY
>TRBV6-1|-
AGGLARSYEQY
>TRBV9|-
ASSAVWDRGKYTQY
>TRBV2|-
ASRDGTGELF
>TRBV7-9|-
ASSFAGTSPFNEQY
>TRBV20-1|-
SAKTTEAKNIQY
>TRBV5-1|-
ASSGTTSRIHEQY
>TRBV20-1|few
SAREWRGSTDTQY
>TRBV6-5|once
ASSYLASGSNAGELF
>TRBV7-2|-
ASSPLGAGDSYNEQF
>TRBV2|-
ASIALGLAGETQF
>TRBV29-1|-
SVASGDSEQF
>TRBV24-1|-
ATSDPREGRQF
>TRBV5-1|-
ASSSQGGTIQY
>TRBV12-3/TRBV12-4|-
ASSSMDYPLSSEQF
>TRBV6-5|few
ASSYFGQPTDTQY
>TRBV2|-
ASRKLSGRSDEQY
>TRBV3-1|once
ASTRAGTNTEAF
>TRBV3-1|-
ASSASGGTKEKLF
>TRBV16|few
ASSQFRPQAEAF
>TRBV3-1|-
ASSQEKVLGGYT
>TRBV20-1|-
SARGDRGSKPQH
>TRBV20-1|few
SALTGQGGYT
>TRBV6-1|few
ASSEVDGSYSPLH
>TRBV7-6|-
ASSLSRTSGRSHEQY
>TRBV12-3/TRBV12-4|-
ASSPRAPGANVLT
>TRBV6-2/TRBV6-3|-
ASSRDLKETQY
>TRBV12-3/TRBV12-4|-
ASSRTPEQF
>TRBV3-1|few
ASSLTGAQFNEQF
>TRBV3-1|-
ASSQGTSGARSYEQY
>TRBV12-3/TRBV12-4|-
ASSRRDSFIRGTEAF
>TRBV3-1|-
ASSQTAGGYT
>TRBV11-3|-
ASSLTSGRAGNEQY
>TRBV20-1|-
SASTSGRAVTDTQY
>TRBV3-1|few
ASSLRTSGRHNEQF
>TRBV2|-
AGTIDRGGNTIY
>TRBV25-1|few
ASGAREYGEQY